A single sample gave rise to the 11 T cell receptor beta chains below, sequenced in a study of CD8 T cells in ankylosing spondylitis. TCRdb re-called the 5' RACE reads with MiXCR, one entry per CDR3 protein. In the table there are hundreds of thousands of distinct CDR3 sequences, about a quarter of which are singletons. The source material was blood, either unsorted or a sorted T cell fraction (not recorded which). The source of these receptors is a male donor with ankylosing spondylitis or in good health (not recorded which).

The V gene is TRBV11-1, the J gene TRBJ2-7; weak D call: TRBD1 (6 bases). Germline CDR1 SGHAT, CDR2 FQDESV (reference sequence). The CDR3 consists of 13 residues. V lost 3 bases and J lost 7, with 13 bases in between. The CDR3 sequence: CASSFGLGTEQYF. DNA of the CDR3: TGTGCCAGCAGCTTCGGTCTTGGGACAGAGCAGTACTTC.

The sample holds many counts of this clonotype. The rearrangement links TRBV7-2 to TRBJ2-5; no reliable D call. Trimming took 0 bases from V and 4 from J, leaving 12 bases between them. The CDR3 length is 15 residues. Germline-derived CDR1 and CDR2 are SGHTA and FQGNSA. CDR3: CASSLAGASGETQYF. The CDR3 bases are TGTGCCAGCAGCTTAGCGGGCGCATCGGGAGAGACCCAGTACTTC.

This clonotype was picked up many times. V usage is TRBV3-1 and J usage is TRBJ1-2; TRBD1 is a possible D gene (5 bases). The CDR3 spans 17 residues. Per germline, CDR1 LGHDT and CDR2 YNNKEL (reference sequence). Trimming pared 1 base from V and 4 bases from J, leaving 19 bases between. This CDR3 reads CASSQASSRADFYGYTF. DNA for the CDR3: TGTGCCAGCAGCCAAGCATCCTCCAGGGCCGATTTCTATGGCTACACCTTC.

The rearrangement joins TRBV3-1 to TRBJ2-1; D may be TRBD1 or TRBD2 (5 bases each). The length of the CDR3 is 12 residues. CDR1 LGHDT and CDR2 YNNKEL come from the germline V gene (reference sequence). V dropped 6 bases and J dropped 7 bases, with 10 bases sitting between them. DNA for the CDR3: TGTGCCAGCAGTCGAGGGGAGAATGAGCAGTTCTTC. Translation gives CASSRGENEQFF.

Ten or more counts support this clonotype. V and J are TRBV6-2 or TRBV6-3 and TRBJ2-1; D not certain. The germline CDR1 and CDR2 sequences are MNHEY and SVGEGT. The V gene lost 0 bases and the J gene lost 0 bases, with 15 bases spanning the gap. CDR3 length: 18 residues. CDR3 coding DNA: TGTGCCAGCAGTTACTCGAAGCGCACCCAGAGCTCCTACAATGAGCAGTTCTTC. It is translated as CASSYSKRTQSSYNEQFF.

This clonotype was found many times. The chain couples TRBV6-1 to TRBJ2-3, with 11 bases aligning to TRBD2. V trimming: 5 bases; J trimming: 3 bases; junction bases outside the gene matches: 7. This CDR3 is 16 amino acids long. CDR1 MNHNS and CDR2 SASEGT come from the germline V gene. CDR3 loop: CASSQLAGVGTDTQYF. The CDR3 bases are TGTGCCAGCAGTCAACTAGCGGGAGTAGGGACAGATACGCAGTATTTT.

There are many counts of this clonotype. The CDR3, as DNA: TGTGCCAGCGGCTTGGACGGACAAGAGACCCAGTACTTC. Translating gives CASGLDGQETQYF. The rearrangement uses TRBV6-1 and TRBJ2-5; D not resolved. The length of the CDR3 is 13 residues. Germline V lookup: CDR1 MNHNS, CDR2 SASEGT. V lost 8 bases and J lost 2, with 12 bases in between.

This clonotype was observed a single time. This could be a read error, since a much larger clone is one nucleotide away. This sequence joins TRBV28 and TRBJ2-1; tentative D call: TRBD2 (5 bases). Germline V gene data show CDR1 as MDHEN and CDR2 as SYDVKM. The CDR3 extends over 13 amino acids. The CDR3 nucleotides are TGTGCCAGCAATTTATCTAGCATGAATGAGCAGTTCTTC. Protein sequence: CASNLSSMNEQFF.

This clonotype has at least ten counts. CDR3 coding DNA: TGCGCCAGCAGCTCGCCGGGCTCTGGGGCCAACGTCCTGACTTTC. Amino acids: CASSSPGSGANVLTF. The chain couples TRBV5-1 to TRBJ2-6; D unresolved. The germline V gene encodes CDR1 SGHRS and CDR2 YFSETQ. There are 15 residues in the CDR3. Trimming took 3 bases from V and 0 from J, leaving 7 bases between them.

This clonotype has more than one count but fewer than ten. The chain recombines TRBV18 with TRBJ2-3, with 7 bases identical to TRBD2. CDR3 size: 15 residues. CDR1 is KGHSH, CDR2 LQKENI, per germline. The J segment lost 0 bases and the V segment lost 4 bases, leaving 4 bases of the junction unmatched. The CDR3 nucleotides read TGTGCCAGCTCACGTGAGCGGGATAGCACAGATACGCAGTATTTT. Its translation is CASSRERDSTDTQYF.

This clonotype was seen at least ten times. The rearrangement joins TRBV15 to TRBJ2-3, with 8 bases lining up with TRBD2. With 0 bases clipped from V and 6 bases from J, the junction kept 11 bases outside the gene matches. Germline V lookup: CDR1 LNHNV, CDR2 YYDKDF (reference sequence). This CDR3 comprises 17 residues. The chain's CDR3 is CATSRDSWRGVGDTQYF. CDR3 DNA: TGTGCCACCAGCAGAGATTCCTGGCGGGGGGTCGGGGATACGCAGTATTTT.